This T cell receptor (beta chain) stems from a study of OX40 agonist ivuxolimab in advanced cancers. TCRdb keeps only in-frame clones here, not all; method: immunoSEQ multiplex PCR. Of around 60,000 clones listed, approximately 90% were seen once; the top ten hold roughly 1.9%. Patients were ruled out by autoimmune disease history or systemic immunosuppression. Blood sampling took place at baseline, cycle 4 day 1, and cycle 7 day 1. The germline gives CDR1 SGHAT, CDR2 FQNNGV. V lost 0 bases to trimming and J lost 6 bases, with 15 bases between them. This CDR3 has 15 residues. This receptor was obtained from an adult with an advanced solid tumor such as melanoma, head and neck, liver or kidney cancer. Sample: CD4+ or CD8+ T cells sorted from blood, taken in a trial of the OX40 agonist ivuxolimab. The V call is TRBV11-2, the J call TRBJ2-7, with D perhaps TRBD2 (5 bases). The DNA for the CDR3 is TGTGCCAGCAGCTTAGATGCGGGCGGTGGGGTCGAGCAGTACTTC. Translation gives CASSLDAGGGVEQYF.